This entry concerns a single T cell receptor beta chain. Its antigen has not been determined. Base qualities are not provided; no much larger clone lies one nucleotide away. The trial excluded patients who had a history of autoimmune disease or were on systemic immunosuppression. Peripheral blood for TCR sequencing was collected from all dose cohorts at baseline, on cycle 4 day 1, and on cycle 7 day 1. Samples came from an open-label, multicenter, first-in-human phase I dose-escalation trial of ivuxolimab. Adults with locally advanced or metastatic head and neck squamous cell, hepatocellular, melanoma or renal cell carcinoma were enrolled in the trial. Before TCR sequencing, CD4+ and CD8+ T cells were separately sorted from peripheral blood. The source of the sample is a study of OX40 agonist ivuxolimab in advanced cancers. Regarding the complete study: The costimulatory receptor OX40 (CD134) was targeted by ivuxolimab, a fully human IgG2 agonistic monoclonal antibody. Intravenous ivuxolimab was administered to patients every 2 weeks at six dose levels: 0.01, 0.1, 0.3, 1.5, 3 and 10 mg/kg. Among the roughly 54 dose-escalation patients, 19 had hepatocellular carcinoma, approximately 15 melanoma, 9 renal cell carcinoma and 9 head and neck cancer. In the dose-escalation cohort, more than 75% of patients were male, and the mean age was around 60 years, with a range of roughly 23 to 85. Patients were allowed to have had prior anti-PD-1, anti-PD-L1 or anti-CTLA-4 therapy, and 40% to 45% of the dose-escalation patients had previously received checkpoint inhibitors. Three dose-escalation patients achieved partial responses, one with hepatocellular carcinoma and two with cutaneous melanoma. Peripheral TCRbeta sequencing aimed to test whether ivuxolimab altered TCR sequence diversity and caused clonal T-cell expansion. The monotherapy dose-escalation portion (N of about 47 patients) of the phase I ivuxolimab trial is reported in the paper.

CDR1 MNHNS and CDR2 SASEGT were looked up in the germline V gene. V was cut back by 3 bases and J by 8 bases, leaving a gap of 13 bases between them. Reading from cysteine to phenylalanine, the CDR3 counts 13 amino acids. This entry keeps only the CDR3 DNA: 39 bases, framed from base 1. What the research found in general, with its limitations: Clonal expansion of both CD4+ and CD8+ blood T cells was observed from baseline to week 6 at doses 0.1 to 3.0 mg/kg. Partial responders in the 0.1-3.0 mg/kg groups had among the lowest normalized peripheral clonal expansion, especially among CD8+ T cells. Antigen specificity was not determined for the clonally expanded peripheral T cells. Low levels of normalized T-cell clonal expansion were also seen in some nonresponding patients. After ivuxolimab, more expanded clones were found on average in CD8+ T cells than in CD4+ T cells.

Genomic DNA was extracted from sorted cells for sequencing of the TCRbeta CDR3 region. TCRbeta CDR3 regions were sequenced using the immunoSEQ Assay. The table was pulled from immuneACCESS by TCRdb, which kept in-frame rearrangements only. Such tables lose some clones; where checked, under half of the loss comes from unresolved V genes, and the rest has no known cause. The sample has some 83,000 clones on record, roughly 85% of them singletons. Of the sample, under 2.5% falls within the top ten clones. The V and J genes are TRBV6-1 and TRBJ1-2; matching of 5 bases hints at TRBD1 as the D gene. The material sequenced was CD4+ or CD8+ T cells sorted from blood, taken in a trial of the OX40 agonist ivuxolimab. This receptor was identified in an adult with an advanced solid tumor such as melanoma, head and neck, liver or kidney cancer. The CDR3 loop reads CASSDRQGRGYTF. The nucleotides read TGTGCCAGCAGTGATCGTCAGGGCCGCGGCTACACCTTC.